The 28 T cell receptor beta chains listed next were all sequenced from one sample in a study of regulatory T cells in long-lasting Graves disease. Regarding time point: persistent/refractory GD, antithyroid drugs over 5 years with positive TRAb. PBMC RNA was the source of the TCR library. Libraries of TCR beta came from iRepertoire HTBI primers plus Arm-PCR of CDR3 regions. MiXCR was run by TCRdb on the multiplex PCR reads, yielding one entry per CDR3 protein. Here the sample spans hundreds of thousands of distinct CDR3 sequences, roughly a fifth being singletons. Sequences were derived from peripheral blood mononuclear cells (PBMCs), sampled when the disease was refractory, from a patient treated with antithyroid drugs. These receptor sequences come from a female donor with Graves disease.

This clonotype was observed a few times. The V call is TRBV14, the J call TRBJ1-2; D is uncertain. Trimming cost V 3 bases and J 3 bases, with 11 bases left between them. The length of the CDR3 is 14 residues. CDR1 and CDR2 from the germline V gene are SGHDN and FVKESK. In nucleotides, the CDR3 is TGTGCCAGCAGCCACTTCGGCAGCTACTATGGCTACACCTTC. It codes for CASSHFGSYYGYTF.

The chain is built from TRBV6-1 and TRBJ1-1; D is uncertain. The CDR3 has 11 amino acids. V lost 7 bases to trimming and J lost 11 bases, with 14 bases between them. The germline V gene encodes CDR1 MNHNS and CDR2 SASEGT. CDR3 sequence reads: CASTIDQNAFF. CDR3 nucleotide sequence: TGTGCCAGCACCATAGATCAAAATGCTTTCTTT.

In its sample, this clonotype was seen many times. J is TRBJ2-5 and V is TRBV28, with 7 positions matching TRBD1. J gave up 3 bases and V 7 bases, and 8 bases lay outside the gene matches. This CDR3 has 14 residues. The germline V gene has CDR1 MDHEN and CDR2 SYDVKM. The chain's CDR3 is CASNLGQAKETQYF. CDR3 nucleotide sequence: TGTGCCAGCAACCTCGGACAGGCTAAAGAGACCCAGTACTTC.

The CDR3 loop reads CASSFLYERGLIGQPQHF. The CDR3 nucleotides read TGTGCCAGCAGTTTCCTGTATGAGAGGGGGCTTATAGGTCAGCCCCAGCATTTT. The rearrangement joins TRBV27 to TRBJ1-5, with 7 positions matching TRBD1. The V and J ends lost 3 bases and 6 bases, in that order; junction bases with no gene match: 17. The CDR3 runs 18 residues. CDR1 is MNHEY and CDR2 is SMNVEV in the germline V gene (reference sequence).

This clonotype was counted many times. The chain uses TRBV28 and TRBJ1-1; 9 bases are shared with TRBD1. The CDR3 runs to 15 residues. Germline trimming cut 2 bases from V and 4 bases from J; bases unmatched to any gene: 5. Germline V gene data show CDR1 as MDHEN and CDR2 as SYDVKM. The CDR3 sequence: CASSLGTGLGTEAFF. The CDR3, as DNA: TGTGCCAGCAGTTTAGGGACAGGGCTGGGCACTGAAGCTTTCTTT.

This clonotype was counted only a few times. The CDR3 region has the DNA TGTGCCATCAGTGAGTCGGACGGGTGGGCTGGCTACACCTTC. This gives the protein CAISESDGWAGYTF. V and J are TRBV10-3 and TRBJ1-2, with D unresolved. Germline CDR1 and CDR2: ENHRY and SYGVKD. Trimming took 0 bases from V and 7 from J, leaving 12 bases between them. The CDR3 is 14 amino acids.

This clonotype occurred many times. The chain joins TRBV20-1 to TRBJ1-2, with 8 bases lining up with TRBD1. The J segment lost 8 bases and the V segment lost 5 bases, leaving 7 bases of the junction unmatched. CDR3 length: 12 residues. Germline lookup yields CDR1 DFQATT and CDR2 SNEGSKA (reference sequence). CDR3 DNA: TGCAGTGCTCCGACAGGGGAGGACGGCTACACCTTC. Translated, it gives CSAPTGEDGYTF.

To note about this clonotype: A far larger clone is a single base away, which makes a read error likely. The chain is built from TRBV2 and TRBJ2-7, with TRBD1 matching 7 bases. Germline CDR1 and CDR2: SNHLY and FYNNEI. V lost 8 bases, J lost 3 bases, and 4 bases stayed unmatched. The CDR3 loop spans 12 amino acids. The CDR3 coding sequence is TGTGCCAGCGGTTGGACAGGCTACGAGCAGTACTTC. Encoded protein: CASGWTGYEQYF.

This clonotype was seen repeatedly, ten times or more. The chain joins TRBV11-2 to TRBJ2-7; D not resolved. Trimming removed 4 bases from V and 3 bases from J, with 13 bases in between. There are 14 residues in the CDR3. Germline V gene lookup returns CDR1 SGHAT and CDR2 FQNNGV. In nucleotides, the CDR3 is TGTGCCAGCAGCTCTAGTGGGGTTTTCTACGAGCAGTACTTC. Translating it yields CASSSSGVFYEQYF.

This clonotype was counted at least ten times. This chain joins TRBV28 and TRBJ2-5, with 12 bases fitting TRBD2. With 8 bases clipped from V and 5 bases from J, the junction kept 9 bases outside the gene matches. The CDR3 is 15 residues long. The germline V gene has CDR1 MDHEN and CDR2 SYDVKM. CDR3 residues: CASAFSTSGGETQYF. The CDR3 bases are TGTGCCAGCGCATTCTCTACTAGCGGGGGGGAGACCCAGTACTTC.

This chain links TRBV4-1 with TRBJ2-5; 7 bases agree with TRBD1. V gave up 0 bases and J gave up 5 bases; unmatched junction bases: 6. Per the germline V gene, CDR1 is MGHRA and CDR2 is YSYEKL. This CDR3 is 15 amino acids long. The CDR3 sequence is CASSQDEGAGETQYF. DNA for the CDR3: TGCGCCAGCAGCCAAGATGAGGGGGCAGGGGAGACCCAGTACTTC.

The CDR3, as DNA: TGTGCCACCAGTGATCCCGCGGACAGGCCCAATGAGCAGTTCTTC. Amino acids: CATSDPADRPNEQFF. The V call is TRBV24-1, the J call TRBJ2-1, with 7 bases lining up with TRBD1. The CDR3 totals 15 residues. J lost 6 bases, V lost 3 bases, and 7 bases had no gene match. The germline V gene has CDR1 KGHDR and CDR2 SFDVKD.

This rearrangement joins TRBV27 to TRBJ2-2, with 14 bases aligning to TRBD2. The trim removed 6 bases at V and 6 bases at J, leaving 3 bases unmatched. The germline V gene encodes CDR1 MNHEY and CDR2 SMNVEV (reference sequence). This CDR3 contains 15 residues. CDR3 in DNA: TGTGCCAGCAGAGGGACTAGCGGGAGTGCCGGGGAGCTGTTTTTT. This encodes CASRGTSGSAGELFF.

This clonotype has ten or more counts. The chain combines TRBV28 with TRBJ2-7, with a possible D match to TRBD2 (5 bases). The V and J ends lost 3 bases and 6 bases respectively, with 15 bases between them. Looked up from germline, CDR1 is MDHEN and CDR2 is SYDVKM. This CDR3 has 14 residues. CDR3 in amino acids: CASSFASGLREQYF. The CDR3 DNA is TGTGCCAGCAGTTTTGCTTCGGGGTTACGCGAGCAGTACTTC.

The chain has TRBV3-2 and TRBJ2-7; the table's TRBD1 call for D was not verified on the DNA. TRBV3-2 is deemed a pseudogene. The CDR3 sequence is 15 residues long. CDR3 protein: CASSPGLLVPYEQYF. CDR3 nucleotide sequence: TGTGCCAGCAGCCCAGGGTTACTAGTACCCTACGAGCAGTACTTC.

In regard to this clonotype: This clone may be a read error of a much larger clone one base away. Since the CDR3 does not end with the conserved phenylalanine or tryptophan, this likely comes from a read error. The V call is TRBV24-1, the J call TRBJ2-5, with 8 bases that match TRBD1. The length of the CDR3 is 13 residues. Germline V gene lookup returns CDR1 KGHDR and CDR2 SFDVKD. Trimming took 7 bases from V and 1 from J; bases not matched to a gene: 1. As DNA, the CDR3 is TGTGCCACCAGGGGACAGGTCCAAGAGACCCAGTACTCC. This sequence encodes CATRGQVQETQYS.

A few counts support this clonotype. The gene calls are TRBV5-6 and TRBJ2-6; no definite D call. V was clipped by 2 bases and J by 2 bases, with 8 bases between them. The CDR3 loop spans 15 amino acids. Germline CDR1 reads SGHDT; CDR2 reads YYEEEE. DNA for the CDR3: TGTGCCAGCAGCTTTTGGGGTACTGGGGCCAACGTCCTGACTTTC. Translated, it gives CASSFWGTGANVLTF.

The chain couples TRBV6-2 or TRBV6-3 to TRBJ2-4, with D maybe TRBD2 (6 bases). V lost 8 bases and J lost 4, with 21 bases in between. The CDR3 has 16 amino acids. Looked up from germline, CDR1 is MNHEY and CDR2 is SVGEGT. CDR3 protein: CASVVPPGSLKNIQYF. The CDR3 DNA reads TGTGCCAGCGTCGTCCCTCCCGGGAGCCTAAAAAACATTCAGTACTTC.

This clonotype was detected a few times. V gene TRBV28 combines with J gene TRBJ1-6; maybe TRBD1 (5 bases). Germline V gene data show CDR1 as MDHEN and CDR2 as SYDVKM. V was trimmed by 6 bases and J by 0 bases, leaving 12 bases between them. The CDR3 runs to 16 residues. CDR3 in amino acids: CASSPGGLSYNSPLHF. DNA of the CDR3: TGTGCCAGCAGCCCGGGGGGACTCTCCTATAATTCACCCCTCCACTTT.

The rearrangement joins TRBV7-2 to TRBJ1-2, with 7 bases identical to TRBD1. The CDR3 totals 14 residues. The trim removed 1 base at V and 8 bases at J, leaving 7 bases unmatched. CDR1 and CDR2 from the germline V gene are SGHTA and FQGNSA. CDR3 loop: CASSLVQGEKGYTF. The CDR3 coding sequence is TGTGCCAGCAGCTTAGTGCAGGGGGAGAAAGGCTACACCTTC.

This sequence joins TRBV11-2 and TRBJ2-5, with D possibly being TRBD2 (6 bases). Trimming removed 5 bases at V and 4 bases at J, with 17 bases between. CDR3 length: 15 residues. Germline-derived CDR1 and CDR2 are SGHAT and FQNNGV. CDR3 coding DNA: TGTGCCAGCAGCCCGGACGGGGGACTTGCAGAGACCCAGTACTTC. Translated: CASSPDGGLAETQYF.

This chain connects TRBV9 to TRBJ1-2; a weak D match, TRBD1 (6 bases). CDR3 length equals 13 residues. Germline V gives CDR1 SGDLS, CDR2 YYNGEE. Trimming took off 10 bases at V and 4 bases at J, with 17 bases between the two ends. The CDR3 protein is CAPGSARGYGYTF. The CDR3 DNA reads TGTGCCCCAGGTTCGGCCAGGGGCTATGGCTACACCTTC. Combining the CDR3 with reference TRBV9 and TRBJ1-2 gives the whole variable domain DSGVTQTPKHLITATGQRVTLRCSPRSGDLSVYWYQQSLDQGLQFLIQYYNGEERAKGNILERFSAQQFPDLHSELNLSSLELGDSALYFCAPGSARGYGYTFGSGTRLTVV.

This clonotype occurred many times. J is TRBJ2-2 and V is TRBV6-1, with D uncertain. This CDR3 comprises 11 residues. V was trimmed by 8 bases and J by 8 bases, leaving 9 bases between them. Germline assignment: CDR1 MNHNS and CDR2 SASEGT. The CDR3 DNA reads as TGTGCCAGCGGCCTAGTGGGGGAGCTGTTTTTT. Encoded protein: CASGLVGELFF.

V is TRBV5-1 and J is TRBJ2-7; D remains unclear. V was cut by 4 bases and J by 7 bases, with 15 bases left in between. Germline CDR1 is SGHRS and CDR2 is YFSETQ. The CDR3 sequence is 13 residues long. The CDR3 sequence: CASSTDPMREQYF. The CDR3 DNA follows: TGCGCCAGCAGCACGGATCCTATGAGGGAGCAGTACTTC.

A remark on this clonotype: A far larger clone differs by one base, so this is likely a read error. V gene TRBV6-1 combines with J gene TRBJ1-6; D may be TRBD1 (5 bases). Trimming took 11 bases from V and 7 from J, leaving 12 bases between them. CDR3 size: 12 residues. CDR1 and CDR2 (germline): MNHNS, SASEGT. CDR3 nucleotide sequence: TGTGCCTCCAGGGTAAGGAATTCACCCCTCCACTTT. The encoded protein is CASRVRNSPLHF.

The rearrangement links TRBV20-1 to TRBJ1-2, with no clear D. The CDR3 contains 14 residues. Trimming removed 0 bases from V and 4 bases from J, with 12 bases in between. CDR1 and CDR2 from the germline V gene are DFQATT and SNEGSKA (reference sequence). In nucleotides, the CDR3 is TGCAGTGCTAGAGATAGAACAGCCTCCTATGGCTACACCTTC. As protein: CSARDRTASYGYTF.

CDR3 amino acids: CSVDGASGEDTQYF. Written as DNA, the CDR3 is TGCAGCGTTGATGGGGCATCGGGAGAAGATACGCAGTATTTT. J is TRBJ2-3 and V is TRBV29-1; TRBD2 might be the D (6 bases). Trimming took off 3 bases at V and 5 bases at J, with 15 bases between the two ends. This CDR3 is 14 amino acids long. Germline V gene data show CDR1 as SQVTM and CDR2 as ANQGSEA.

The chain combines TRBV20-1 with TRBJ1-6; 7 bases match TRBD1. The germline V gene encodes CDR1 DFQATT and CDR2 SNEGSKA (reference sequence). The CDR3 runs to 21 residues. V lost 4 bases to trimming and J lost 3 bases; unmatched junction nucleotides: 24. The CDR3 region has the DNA TGCAGTGCTAAGGGCAACCGAGGGGGCCCGCTTGCCCGAAACTATAATTCACCCCTCCACTTT. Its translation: CSAKGNRGGPLARNYNSPLHF.